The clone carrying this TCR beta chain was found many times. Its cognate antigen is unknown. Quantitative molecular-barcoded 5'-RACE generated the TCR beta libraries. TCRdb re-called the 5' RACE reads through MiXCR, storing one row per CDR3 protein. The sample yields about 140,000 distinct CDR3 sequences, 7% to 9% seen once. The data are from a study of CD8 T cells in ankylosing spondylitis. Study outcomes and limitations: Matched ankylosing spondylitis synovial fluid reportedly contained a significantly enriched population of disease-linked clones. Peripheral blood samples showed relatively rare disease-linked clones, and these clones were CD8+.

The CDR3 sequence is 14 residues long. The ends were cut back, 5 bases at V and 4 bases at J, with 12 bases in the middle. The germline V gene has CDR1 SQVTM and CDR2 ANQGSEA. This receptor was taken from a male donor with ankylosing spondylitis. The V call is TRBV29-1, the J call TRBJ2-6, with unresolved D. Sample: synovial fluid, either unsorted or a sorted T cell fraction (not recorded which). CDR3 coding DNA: TGCAGCGTTAGTGTCAGCTCGGGGGCCAACGTCCTGACTTTC. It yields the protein CSVSVSSGANVLTF.